A selection of T cell receptor beta chains follows, all from one sample in a study of blood T cell repertoires in COVID-19. The protocol was immunoSEQ multiplex PCR, while the TCRdb copy is restricted to in-frame clones and leaves out a portion. The table lists tens of thousands of clones, more than 80% of them singletons. Sequencing was carried out using peripheral blood. The receptor source for this set is a human donor in a cohort sampled during active COVID-19. CDR3s include the opening cysteine and the closing phenylalanine or tryptophan. The D gene is left open where the match is weak. Clone sizes are given selectively: once, few, many, or a class where the clone is expanded.

NA TRBJ1-1 TRBV11-3 NA TGTGCCAGCAGCACGAATCAGGGGCAGTACACTGAAGCTTTCTTT CASSTNQGQYTEAFF
TRBD1 TRBJ1-2 TRBV6-6 NA TGTGCCAGCAGTTGGACAGGGTCCTATGGCTACACCTTC CASSWTGSYGYTF
NA TRBJ1-2 TRBV19 NA TGTGCCAGTGCTGACAGATGGTACCAGTATGGCTACACCTTC CASADRWYQYGYTF
NA TRBJ2-3 TRBV5-4 NA TGTGCCAGCAGCTTGGGTGGCCGCGATACGCAGTATTTT CASSLGGRDTQYF
TRBD1 TRBJ2-1 TRBV7-6 few TGTGCCAGCAGCTTATGGGCGACAGGGGGCAAGTACAATGAGCAGTTCTTC CASSLWATGGKYNEQFF
NA TRBJ2-7 TRBV4-2 NA TGTGCCAGCAGCCAAGTCTCGGGGGAGCAGTACTTC CASSQVSGEQYF
NA TRBJ2-3 TRBV15 NA TGTGCCACCAGCAGACCGGGACCAGGGGAGACCACAGATACGCAGTATTTT CATSRPGPGETTDTQYF
NA TRBJ2-7 TRBV10-3 NA TGTGCCATCAGTGAGTCGACTTTAGCGAATCTTGCCTACGAGCAGTACTTC CAISESTLANLAYEQYF
TRBD1 TRBJ1-2 TRBV6-2/TRBV6-3 NA TGTGCCAGCAGTTTACAGGGGGCCTATGGCTACACCTTC CASSLQGAYGYTF
NA TRBJ2-7 TRBV28 NA TGTGCCAGCAGATATCCCTTCTCGGGTAGCGAGCAGTACTTC CASRYPFSGSEQYF
NA TRBJ2-5 TRBV7-2 NA TGTGCCAGCAGCTTATTAGGGGGGGGCTGGGTAACCCAAGAGACCCAGTACTTC CASSLLGGGWVTQETQYF
TRBD1 TRBJ2-3 TRBV7-9 NA TGTGCCAGCAGCCTTACCGCAGGGGGTTCAGATACGCAGTATTTT CASSLTAGGSDTQYF
NA TRBJ2-4 TRBV7-2 NA TGTGCCAGCAGCTTACTGGACAGCAAAAACATTCAGTACTTC CASSLLDSKNIQYF
NA TRBJ1-5 TRBV12-5 NA TGTGCTAGTTGGAGGGGTGCGAGCAATCAGCCCCAGCATTTT CASWRGASNQPQHF
TRBD1 TRBJ1-4 TRBV19 NA TGTGCCAGTAACGCGGGACAGGGTGGTTTTGAACTGTTTTTT CASNAGQGGFELFF
NA TRBJ2-3 TRBV6-6 NA TGTGCCAGCAGGGGCGGGGTAGTAGATACGCAGTATTTT CASRGGVVDTQYF
TRBD2 TRBJ2-5 TRBV28 NA TGTGCCAGCAGTTTATCCTCTGGGACTAGCCAGGAGACCCAGTACTTC CASSLSSGTSQETQYF
NA TRBJ2-7 TRBV19 NA TGTGCCACTAAACGGGACTCCTCCTACGAGCAGTACTTC CATKRDSSYEQYF
TRBD1 TRBJ2-1 TRBV18 NA TGTGCCAGCTCACCGGGACAGGGATTCAATGAGCAGTTCTTC CASSPGQGFNEQFF
TRBD2 TRBJ2-3 TRBV19 NA TGTGCCAGTAGTTTAGCGGGAGATGTTGGTCGGACAGATACGCAGTATTTT CASSLAGDVGRTDTQYF
TRBD2 TRBJ2-7 TRBV6-2/TRBV6-3 NA TGTGCCAGCAGTTACCGTAGCGGGCCCTTTATTCGTCCAGGAGAGACACCTTTCCCATTC CASSYRSGPFIRPGETPFPF
NA TRBJ2-2 TRBV3-1/TRBV3-2 medium-sized TGTGCCAGCAGCCGTCTAGGATCCCGCAACACCGGGGAGCTGTTTTTT CASSRLGSRNTGELFF